Listed here are 21 T cell receptor beta chains from one sample, sequenced in a study of blood T cells in healthy people across ages. Using a J-beta primer mix together with a sample-barcoded 5' primer, a second PCR was run for roughly 7 to 12 cycles. TCRdb reprocessed the 5' RACE reads via MiXCR and lists one record per CDR3 protein. Of about 700,000 distinct CDR3 sequences in the sample, approximately 31% were seen once. Sequenced sample: blood. Source of these receptors: a woman at least 80 years old in good health.

To note about this clonotype: A read error may explain this, as a much larger clone is one base away. The chain employs TRBV12-3 or TRBV12-4 and TRBJ2-1; maybe TRBD1 (5 bases). The CDR3 covers 11 residues. CDR3 sequence reads: CASSSQGLQLF. As DNA, the CDR3 is TGTGCCAGCAGTTCTCAGGGATTGCAGCTCTTC.

This clonotype has a handful of counts. The J gene is TRBJ2-7, the V gene TRBV28; TRBD1 matches at 9 bases. The CDR3 runs 15 residues. V was clipped by 5 bases and J by 3 bases; unmatched bases: 8. CDR1 and CDR2 (germline): MDHEN, SYDVKM. The CDR3 nucleotides read TGTGCCAGCAGTACAGGGGGCGCGATCGGCTACGAGCAGTACTTC. This translates into CASSTGGAIGYEQYF.

Ten or more counts support this clonotype. The CDR3 loop reads CSARDRDRGNSPLHF. CDR3 nucleotides: TGCAGTGCTAGAGATAGGGACAGGGGTAATTCACCCCTCCACTTT. V and J are TRBV20-1 and TRBJ1-6, with 10 bases fitting TRBD1. Germline V gene data show CDR1 as DFQATT and CDR2 as SNEGSKA (reference sequence). V dropped 0 bases and J dropped 6; count of bases not matched to a gene: 2. CDR3 size: 15 residues.

This clonotype was seen only once. V and J are TRBV29-1 and TRBJ2-7, with D possibly TRBD2 on 6 matching bases. The V end lost 3 bases, the J end lost 5 bases, and 11 bases lay between the germline ends. Germline lookup yields CDR1 SQVTM and CDR2 ANQGSEA. The CDR3 length is 12 residues. The CDR3 DNA reads as TGCAGCGTTGACCTTACTAGCAACGAGCAGTACTTC. It codes for CSVDLTSNEQYF.

Remarks on this clonotype: A read error may account for a junction end that differs from germline. This chain uses TRBV2 with TRBJ2-3, with 11 bases aligning to TRBD2. This CDR3 has 16 residues. Per germline, CDR1 SNHLY and CDR2 FYNNEI. The CDR3 loop is CASSPLTSGITDTRYF. For the CDR3, the DNA is TGTGCCAGCAGCCCCCTGACTAGCGGGATCACAGATACGCGGTATTTT.

Concerning this clonotype: A read error may account for a junction end that differs from germline. The chain combines TRBV29-1 with TRBJ2-7; the match to TRBD1 covers 8 bases. This CDR3 region has 13 residues. Germline V gives CDR1 SQVTM, CDR2 ANQGSEA. In DNA, the CDR3 is TGCAGCGTTGGTCCAGGGGGCTCCTATGAGCAGTACTTC. This sequence encodes CSVGPGGSYEQYF.

Notes on this clonotype: This may arise from a read error, as a much more abundant clone is one base away. V and J are TRBV29-1 and TRBJ2-2, with TRBD1 matching over 12 bases. The CDR3 sequence is 15 residues long. Germline values: CDR1 SQVTM, CDR2 ANQGSEA. The CDR3 DNA reads TGCAGCGTTGAAGATGGGACAGGGGGCACCGGGGAGCGGTTTTTT. This translates into CSVEDGTGGTGERFF.

V and J are TRBV5-1 and TRBJ2-3, with 7 nucleotides matching TRBD1. The CDR3 has 17 residues. The trim removed 1 base at V and 3 bases at J, leaving 11 bases unmatched. Germline lookup yields CDR1 SGHRS and CDR2 YFSETQ. The CDR3 coding sequence is TGCGCCAGCAGCTTGACCGGGACAGTGGCGAGTACAGATACGCAGTATTTT. This codes for CASSLTGTVASTDTQYF.

V gene TRBV24-1 combines with J gene TRBJ2-5; D ambiguous. Germline CDR1 reads KGHDR; CDR2 reads SFDVKD. V was clipped by 0 bases and J by 1 base, with 5 bases between them. The CDR3 covers 14 residues. The CDR3: CATSDLRSQETQYF. Here the CDR3 DNA reads TGTGCCACCAGTGATTTGAGGAGCCAAGAGACCCAGTACTTC.

As for this clonotype: This may stem from a read error, because a much larger clone lies one nucleotide away. The J gene is TRBJ2-7, the V gene TRBV7-2; possibly TRBD1 for D (6 bases). The J call is in doubt because the DNA end fits TRBJ2-5 better. The germline V gene encodes CDR1 SGHTA and CDR2 FQGNSA. The CDR3 extends over 14 amino acids. The CDR3 bases are TGTGCCAGCAGCCTGGGACACCTCCAAGGGACCCAGTACTTC. Amino acids: CASSLGHLQGTQYF.

This clonotype appeared many times. The chain joins TRBV7-8 to TRBJ2-1; possible D gene TRBD2, 6 bases. Germline-derived CDR1 and CDR2 are SGHVS and FQNEAQ. The CDR3 has 18 residues. The V and J ends lost 3 bases and 4 bases respectively, with 22 bases between them. This CDR3 is CASSFPRGGGTLYNEQFF. CDR3 sequence (DNA): TGTGCCAGCAGCTTCCCGAGGGGTGGGGGGACTTTATACAATGAGCAGTTCTTC.

This clonotype was observed a handful of times. V and J are TRBV7-9 and TRBJ2-4; D call uncertain. This CDR3 is 12 amino acids long. Deletions cut 5 bases from V and 7 bases from J, with 9 bases between. Germline CDR1 SEHNR, CDR2 FQNEAQ (reference sequence). CDR3 sequence reads: CASSRLANIQYF. The CDR3 bases are TGTGCCAGCAGCCGCCTCGCGAACATTCAGTACTTC.

In DNA, the CDR3 is TGCGCCAGCAGCTTGGCCGTCCGGCGGTCATACTCCTACAATGAGCAGTTCTTC. Protein sequence: CASSLAVRRSYSYNEQFF. The chain combines TRBV5-1 with TRBJ2-1, with D hard to call. CDR1 is SGHRS and CDR2 is YFSETQ in the germline V gene. The V gene lost 0 bases and the J gene lost 0 bases, with 16 bases spanning the gap. The CDR3 runs to 18 residues.

This clonotype was picked up one time. This chain links TRBV10-3 with TRBJ2-7, with D tentatively TRBD2 (5 bases). The V and J ends lost 3 bases and 1 base respectively, with 16 bases between them. Germline loops: CDR1 ENHRY, CDR2 SYGVKD. The CDR3 consists of 16 residues. This CDR3 reads CAISEPLVSSSYEQYF. CDR3 bases: TGTGCCATCAGTGAACCACTAGTATCGTCTTCCTACGAGCAGTACTTC.

Concerning this clonotype itself: One base away lies a much larger clone, so this may be a sequencing read error. This sequence joins TRBV5-1 and TRBJ2-1; D tentatively reads TRBD1 or TRBD2 (6 bases each). The CDR3 consists of 15 residues. Germline values: CDR1 SGHRS, CDR2 YFSETQ. The CDR3 DNA sequence: TGCGCCGGCAGCTTAGGGGGGCTGGGGGTCAATGAGCAGTTCTTC. Translation gives CAGSLGGLGVNEQFF.

This clonotype was seen at least ten times. The rearrangement links TRBV20-1 to TRBJ2-1, with D tentatively TRBD2 (5 bases). The CDR3 runs to 12 residues. Germline lookup yields CDR1 DFQATT and CDR2 SNEGSKA (reference sequence). V lost 6 bases to trimming and J lost 5 bases, with 11 bases between them. CDR3 sequence: CSAPPGNNEQFF. Written as DNA, the CDR3 is TGCAGTGCCCCTCCCGGGAACAATGAGCAGTTCTTC.

The rearrangement links TRBV15 to TRBJ1-1; D call uncertain. This CDR3 has 13 residues. CDR1 and CDR2 (germline): LNHNV, YYDKDF (reference sequence). V lost 4 bases to trimming and J lost 4 bases, with 10 bases between them. The CDR3 DNA reads as TGTGCCACCAGCACCGGGCGTAGCACTGAAGCTTTCTTT. It is translated as CATSTGRSTEAFF.

The chain is built from TRBV30 and TRBJ1-2, with D hard to call. CDR1 is GTSNPN and CDR2 is SVGIG in the germline V gene (reference sequence). The V and J ends lost 3 bases and 6 bases respectively, with 11 bases between them. The CDR3 is made up of 12 amino acids. The CDR3, as DNA: TGTGCCTGGAGGAGGGAAGTTAATGGCTACACCTTC. Translating it yields CAWRREVNGYTF.

This clonotype showed up many times. The chain combines TRBV4-3 with TRBJ2-3; the match to TRBD2 covers 11 bases. Trimming took 0 bases from V and 6 from J; bases not matched to a gene: 5. Per germline, CDR1 LGHNA and CDR2 YSLEER. This CDR3 has 16 residues. As DNA, the CDR3 is TGCGCCAGCAGCCAAGATGCACTAGCGGGGGAGGATACGCAGTATTTT. Protein product: CASSQDALAGEDTQYF.

CDR3 DNA sequence: TGTGCCAGCAGCTTAGTAGGAGGGAAGGAAGAGGGCTACACCTTC. Translation gives CASSLVGGKEEGYTF. The V gene is TRBV7-3, the J gene TRBJ1-2; no definite D call. Trimming removed 2 bases from V and 8 bases from J, with 18 bases in between. The germline V gene encodes CDR1 SGHTA and CDR2 FQGTGA. CDR3 length: 15 amino acids.

This clonotype was counted only a few times. The gene calls are TRBV30 and TRBJ2-3; D is unclear. Germline CDR1 and CDR2: GTSNPN and SVGIG (reference sequence). V lost 0 bases and J lost 6, with 7 bases in between. This CDR3 comprises 12 residues. CDR3 region: CAWSVVGDTQYF. In DNA, the CDR3 is TGTGCCTGGAGTGTCGTGGGTGATACGCAGTATTTT.